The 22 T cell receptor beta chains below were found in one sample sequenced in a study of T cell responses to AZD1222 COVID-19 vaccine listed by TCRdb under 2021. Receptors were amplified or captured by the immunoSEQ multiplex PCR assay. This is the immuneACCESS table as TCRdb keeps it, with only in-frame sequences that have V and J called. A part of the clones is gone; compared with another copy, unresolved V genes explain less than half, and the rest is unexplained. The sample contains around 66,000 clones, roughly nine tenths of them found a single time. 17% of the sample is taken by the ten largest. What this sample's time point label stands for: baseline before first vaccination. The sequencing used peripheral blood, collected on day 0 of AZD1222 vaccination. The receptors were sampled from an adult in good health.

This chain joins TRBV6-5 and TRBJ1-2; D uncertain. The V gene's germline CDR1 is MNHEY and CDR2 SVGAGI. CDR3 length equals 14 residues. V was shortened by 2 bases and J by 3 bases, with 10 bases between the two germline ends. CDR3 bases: TGTGCCAGCAGTTACCTGAGTGGGTACTATGGCTACACCTTC. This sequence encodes CASSYLSGYYGYTF.

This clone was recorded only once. CDR3 DNA: TGTGCCAGTAGTATGGACAGGGGGATCGGTGAAGCTTTCTTT. This translates into CASSMDRGIGEAFF. The chain is built from TRBV19 and TRBJ1-1; 10 nucleotides agree with TRBD1. Trimming cost V 3 bases and J 7 bases; bases outside gene matches: 5. The germline V gene encodes CDR1 LNHDA and CDR2 SQIVND (reference sequence). The CDR3 runs to 14 residues. The full variable domain, rest sourced from reference TRBV19 and TRBJ1-1, is DGGITQSPKYLFRKEGQNVTLSCEQNLNHDAMYWYRQDPGQGLRLIYYSQIVNDFQKGDIAEGYSVSREKKESFPLTVTSAQKNPTAFYLCASSMDRGIGEAFFGQGTRLTVV.

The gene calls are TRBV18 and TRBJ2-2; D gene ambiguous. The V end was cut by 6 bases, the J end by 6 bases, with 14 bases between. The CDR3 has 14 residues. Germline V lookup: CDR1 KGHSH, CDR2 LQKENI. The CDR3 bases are TGTGCCAGCTCGTACGCAGTGGGCCCCGGGGAGCTGTTTTTT. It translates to CASSYAVGPGELFF.

The DNA of the CDR3 is TGTGCCAGCAGCTTAGGGACAGGCTTCCAAAACCGACTTGGAAAACTGTTTTTT. Residues: CASSLGTGFQNRLGKLFF. This chain joins TRBV7-8 and TRBJ1-4, with TRBD1 matching 7 bases. CDR1 and CDR2 from the germline V gene are SGHVS and FQNEAQ. Trimming removed 1 base from V and 10 bases from J; junction bases left unmatched: 18. The CDR3 runs 18 residues.

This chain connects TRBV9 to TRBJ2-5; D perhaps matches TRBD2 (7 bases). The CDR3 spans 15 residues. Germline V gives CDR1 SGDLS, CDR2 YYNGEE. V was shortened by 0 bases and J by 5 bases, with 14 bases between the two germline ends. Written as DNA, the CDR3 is TGTGCCAGCAGCGTAGAGGGAGGGGGAAGGGAGACCCAGTACTTC. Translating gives CASSVEGGGRETQYF. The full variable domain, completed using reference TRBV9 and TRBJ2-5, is DSGVTQTPKHLITATGQRVTLRCSPRSGDLSVYWYQQSLDQGLQFLIQYYNGEERAKGNILERFSAQQFPDLHSELNLSSLELGDSALYFCASSVEGGGRETQYFGPGTRLLVL.

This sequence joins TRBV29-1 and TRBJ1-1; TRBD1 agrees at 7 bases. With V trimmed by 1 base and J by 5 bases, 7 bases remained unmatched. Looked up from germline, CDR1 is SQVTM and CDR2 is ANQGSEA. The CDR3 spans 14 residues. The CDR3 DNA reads TGCAGCGTTGAAGTAGGGGGCTTGGGGACTGAAGCTTTCTTT. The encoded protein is CSVEVGGLGTEAFF.

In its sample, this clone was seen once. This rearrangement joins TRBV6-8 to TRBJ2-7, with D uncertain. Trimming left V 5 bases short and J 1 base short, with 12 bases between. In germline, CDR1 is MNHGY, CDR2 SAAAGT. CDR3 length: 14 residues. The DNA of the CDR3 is TGTGCCAGCAGTCTGCCGGGCAGGTCCTACGAGCAGTACTTC. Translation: CASSLPGRSYEQYF.

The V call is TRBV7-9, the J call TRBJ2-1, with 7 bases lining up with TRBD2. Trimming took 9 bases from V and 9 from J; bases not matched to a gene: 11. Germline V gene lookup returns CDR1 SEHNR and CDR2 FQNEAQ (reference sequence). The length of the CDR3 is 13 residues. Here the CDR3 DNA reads TGTGCCAGTCTGCAGAGCGGGGTTAGTGAGCAGTTCTTC. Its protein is CASLQSGVSEQFF.

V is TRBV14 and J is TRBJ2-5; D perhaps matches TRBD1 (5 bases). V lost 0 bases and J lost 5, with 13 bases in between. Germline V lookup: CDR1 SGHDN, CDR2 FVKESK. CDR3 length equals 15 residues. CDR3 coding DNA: TGTGCCAGCAGCCAAGATCCCCAGGGCTGGGAGACCCAGTACTTC. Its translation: CASSQDPQGWETQYF.

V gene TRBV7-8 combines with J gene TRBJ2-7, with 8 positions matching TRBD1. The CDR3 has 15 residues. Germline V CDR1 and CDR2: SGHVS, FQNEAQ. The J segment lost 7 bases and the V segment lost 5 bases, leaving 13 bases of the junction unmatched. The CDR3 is CASSLPGQGKGEQYF. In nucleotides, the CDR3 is TGTGCCAGCAGCCTCCCAGGACAGGGTAAGGGAGAGCAGTACTTC.

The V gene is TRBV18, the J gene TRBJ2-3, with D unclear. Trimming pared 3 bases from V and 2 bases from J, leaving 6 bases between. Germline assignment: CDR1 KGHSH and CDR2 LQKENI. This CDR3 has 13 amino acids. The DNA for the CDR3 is TGTGCCAGCTCACCCTTCCACACAGATACGCAGTATTTT. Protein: CASSPFHTDTQYF.

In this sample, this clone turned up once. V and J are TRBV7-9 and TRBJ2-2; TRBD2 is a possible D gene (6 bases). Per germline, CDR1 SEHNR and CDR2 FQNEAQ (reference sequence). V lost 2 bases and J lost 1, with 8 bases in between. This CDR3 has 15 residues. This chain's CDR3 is CASSLLRGNTGELFF. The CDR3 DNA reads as TGTGCCAGCAGCTTACTGCGGGGGAACACCGGGGAGCTGTTTTTT.

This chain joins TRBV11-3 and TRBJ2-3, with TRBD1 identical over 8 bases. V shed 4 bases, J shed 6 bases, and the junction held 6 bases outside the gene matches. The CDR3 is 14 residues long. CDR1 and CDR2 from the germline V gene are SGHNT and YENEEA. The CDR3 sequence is CASSSDRDVDTQYF. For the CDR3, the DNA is TGTGCCAGCAGCTCGGACAGGGATGTGGATACGCAGTATTTT. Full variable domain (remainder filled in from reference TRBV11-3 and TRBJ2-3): EAGVVQSPRYKIIEKKQPVAFWCNPISGHNTLYWYLQNLGQGPELLIRYENEEAVDDSQLPKDRFSAERLKGVDSTLKIQPAELGDSAVYLCASSSDRDVDTQYFGPGTRLTVL.

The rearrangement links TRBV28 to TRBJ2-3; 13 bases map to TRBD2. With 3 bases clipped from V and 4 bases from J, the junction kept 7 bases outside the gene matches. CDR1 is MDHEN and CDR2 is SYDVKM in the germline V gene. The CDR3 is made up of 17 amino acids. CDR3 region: CASSFTSGGARADTQYF. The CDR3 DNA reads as TGTGCCAGCAGTTTTACTAGCGGGGGGGCGAGAGCAGATACGCAGTATTTT.

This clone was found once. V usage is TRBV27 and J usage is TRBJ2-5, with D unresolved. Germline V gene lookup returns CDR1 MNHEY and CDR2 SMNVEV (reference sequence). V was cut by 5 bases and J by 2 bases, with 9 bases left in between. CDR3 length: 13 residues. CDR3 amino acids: CASSRAIQETQYF. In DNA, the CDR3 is TGTGCCAGCAGTCGGGCCATTCAAGAGACCCAGTACTTC.

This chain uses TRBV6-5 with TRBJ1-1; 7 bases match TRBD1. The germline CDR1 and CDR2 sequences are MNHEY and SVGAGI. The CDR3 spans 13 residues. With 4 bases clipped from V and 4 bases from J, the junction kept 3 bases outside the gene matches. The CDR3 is CASSSSGGTEAFF. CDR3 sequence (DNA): TGTGCCAGCAGTTCGTCAGGGGGCACTGAAGCTTTCTTT.

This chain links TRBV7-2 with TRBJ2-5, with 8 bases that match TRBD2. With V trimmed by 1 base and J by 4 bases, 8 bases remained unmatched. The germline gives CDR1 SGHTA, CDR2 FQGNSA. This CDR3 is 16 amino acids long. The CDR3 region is CASSLDETSDPETQYF. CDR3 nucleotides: TGTGCCAGCAGCTTAGATGAGACTAGCGACCCAGAGACCCAGTACTTC.

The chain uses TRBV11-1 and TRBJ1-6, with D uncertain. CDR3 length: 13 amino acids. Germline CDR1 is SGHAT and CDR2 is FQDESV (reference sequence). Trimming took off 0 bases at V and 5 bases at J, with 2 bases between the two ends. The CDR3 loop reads CASSLADNSPLHF. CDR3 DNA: TGTGCCAGCAGCTTAGCCGATAATTCACCCCTCCACTTT.

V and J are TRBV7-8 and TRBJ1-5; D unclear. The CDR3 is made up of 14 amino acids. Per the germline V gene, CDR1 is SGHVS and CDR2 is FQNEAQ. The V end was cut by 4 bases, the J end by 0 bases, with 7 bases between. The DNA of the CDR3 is TGTGCCAGCAGCTCGACACGTAGCAATCAGCCCCAGCATTTT. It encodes CASSSTRSNQPQHF.

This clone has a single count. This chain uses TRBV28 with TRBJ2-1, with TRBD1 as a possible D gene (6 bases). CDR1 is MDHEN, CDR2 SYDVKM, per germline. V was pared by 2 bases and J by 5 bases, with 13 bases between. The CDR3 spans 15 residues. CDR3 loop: CASSLVRGEDNEQFF. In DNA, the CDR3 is TGTGCCAGCAGTTTAGTCAGGGGAGAAGACAATGAGCAGTTCTTC.

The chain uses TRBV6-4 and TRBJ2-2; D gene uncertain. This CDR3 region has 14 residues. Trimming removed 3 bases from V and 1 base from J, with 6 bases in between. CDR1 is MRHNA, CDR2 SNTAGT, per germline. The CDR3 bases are TGTGCCAGCAGTGAATCCTGGAACACCGGGGAGCTGTTTTTT. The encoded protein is CASSESWNTGELFF.

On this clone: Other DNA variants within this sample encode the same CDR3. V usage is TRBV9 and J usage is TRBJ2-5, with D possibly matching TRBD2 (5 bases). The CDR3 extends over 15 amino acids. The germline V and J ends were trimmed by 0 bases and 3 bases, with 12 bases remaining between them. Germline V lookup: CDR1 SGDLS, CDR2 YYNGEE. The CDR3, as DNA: TGTGCCAGCAGCGTAGAAGGAGGAGGAAAAGAGACCCAGTACTTC. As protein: CASSVEGGGKETQYF.